Sequencing of this T cell receptor beta chain was carried out in a study of regulatory T cells in long-lasting Graves disease. Study-level background: For a period under 3 months, newly diagnosed Graves' patients had taken antithyroid drugs.

This clonotype was counted ten times or more. Building the TCR beta libraries relied on iRepertoire HTBI primers, and CDR3 regions underwent Arm-PCR. Using its own MiXCR run on the multiplex PCR reads, TCRdb lists one record per CDR3 protein. The sample lists approximately 470,000 distinct CDR3 sequences, about a sixth seen once, with 10% to 15% in the top ten. V lost 0 bases, J lost 0 bases, and 8 bases lay in between. Germline V gives CDR1 ENHRY, CDR2 SYGVKD. The CDR3 sequence is 15 residues long. Time point: newly diagnosed GD, antithyroid drugs for less than 3 months. The TCR library used RNA extracted from PBMCs. Patients were enrolled at an endocrinology department in Xi'an, China. These data were also reused for a study on T cells in Graves' hyperthyroidism and ophthalmopathy. That study adds: Those patients with uncontrolled infection, other autoimmune disease, pregnancy or lactation were excluded. First-round RT-PCR with HTBI primers amplified the TCR CDR3 region.

The V and J genes are TRBV10-3 and TRBJ1-1, with no clear D. The clonotype originates from a man aged 40-50 years with Graves disease. The source material was peripheral blood mononuclear cells (PBMCs), sampled at new diagnosis, from a patient treated with antithyroid drugs. CDR3 nucleotide sequence: TGTGCCATCAGTGAGTCATGGAGCATGAACACTGAAGCTTTCTTT. Encoded protein: CAISESWSMNTEAFF.